Detailed here is one TCR beta chain. CDR1 is GTSNPN and CDR2 is SVGIG in the germline V gene (reference sequence). The CDR3 is made up of 13 amino acids. V was shortened by 4 bases and J by 7 bases, with 17 bases between the two germline ends. RNA, once extracted, was reverse transcribed into cDNA for use as the sequencing template. Libraries were prepared by immunoSEQ multiplex PCR; TCRdb keeps only in-frame clonotypes and omits some of them. Of some 110,000 clones listed, around 61% are singletons. The record originates from a study of CD8+ T cells in alopecia areata. The researchers isolated CD4+ and CD8+ T cells from PBMCs by sorting.

The sequencing sample was made of CD4+ T cells sorted from blood. The receptor's source is a human donor in good health. The chain is built from TRBV30 and TRBJ2-7; the D gene is possibly TRBD1 (5 bases). CDR3 bases: TGTGCCTGGAACAGGTTGGCCACCGGAGAGCAGTACTTC. Its protein is CAWNRLATGEQYF.